One and the same sample provided the 17 T cell receptor beta chains below, sequenced in a study of blood T cells in healthy people across ages. Together with a sample-barcoded 5' primer, a J-beta primer mix was included in a second PCR lasting about 6 to 11 cycles. MiXCR, run by TCRdb on the 5' RACE reads, gives a single entry per CDR3 protein. The table has under 1,000,000 distinct CDR3 sequences, under 40% seen once. Sequencing was performed on blood. Receptors were obtained from a man aged 18 to 35 in good health.

This rearrangement joins TRBV4-3 to TRBJ1-1, with D unresolved. V dropped 1 base and J dropped 3 bases, with 9 bases sitting between them. Germline values: CDR1 LGHNA, CDR2 YSLEER. CDR3 length: 14 residues. DNA of the CDR3: TGCGCCAGCAGCCAAGGGGTTCGGGACACTGAAGCTTTCTTT. It codes for CASSQGVRDTEAFF.

The chain links TRBV29-1 to TRBJ2-3; 8 bases are a match to TRBD2. This CDR3 has 11 amino acids. The V gene end was trimmed by 4 bases and the J gene end by 15 bases; junction bases not matched to a gene: 9. The germline gives CDR1 SQVTM, CDR2 ANQGSEA. CDR3 bases: TGCAGCGTTGCGGATAGCGGGGCGCGCTATTTT. This sequence encodes CSVADSGARYF.

This clonotype was detected only a few times. The chain joins TRBV12-3 or TRBV12-4 to TRBJ2-7, with TRBD2 matching over 7 bases. CDR3 length: 14 amino acids. Losses at the gene ends were 7 bases for V and 0 bases for J; bases not matched to a gene: 6. CDR3: CASTGGSASYEQYF. In nucleotides, the CDR3 is TGTGCCAGCACCGGGGGGTCCGCCTCCTACGAGCAGTACTTC.

This clonotype was counted many times. The chain has TRBV2 and TRBJ2-7; D might be TRBD2 (6 bases). Germline assignment: CDR1 SNHLY and CDR2 FYNNEI. This CDR3 is 16 amino acids long. V lost 7 bases to trimming and J lost 2 bases, with 21 bases between them. CDR3 sequence reads: CASTKLPSDTTYEQYF. The CDR3 DNA sequence: TGTGCCAGCACCAAACTCCCTAGCGACACAACCTACGAGCAGTACTTC.

Points on this clonotype: A clone one base away is much larger, so this may be a read error. The rearrangement links TRBV4-2 to TRBJ2-5; no clear D. There are 15 residues in the CDR3. Germline V gene sequence: CDR1 LGHNA, CDR2 YNFKEQ. The CDR3, as DNA: TGTGCCAGCGGCCAAGATGGTGGGTACCAAGAGACCCAGTACTTC. Translating gives CASGQDGGYQETQYF.

Comments on this clonotype: A read error may produce the germline difference seen at one junction end. The J gene is TRBJ2-3, the V gene TRBV7-9, with TRBD2 as a possible D gene (6 bases). The V gene's germline CDR1 is SEHNR and CDR2 FQNEAQ (reference sequence). This CDR3 is 17 amino acids long. The DNA of the CDR3 is TGTGCCAGCAGCCCGGGGGACCCGCCGGACCCTACAGATATGCAGTATTTT. It is translated as CASSPGDPPDPTDMQYF. Variable domain in full (rest from reference TRBV7-9 and TRBJ2-3): DTGVSQNPRHKITKRGQNVTFRCDPISEHNRLYWYRQTLGQGPEFLTYFQNEAQLEKSRLLSDRFSAERPKGSFSTLEIQRTEQGDSAMYLCASSPGDPPDPTDMQYFGPGTRLTVL.

The gene calls are TRBV6-2 or TRBV6-3 and TRBJ2-7; D is ambiguous. V was cut by 6 bases and J by 3 bases, with 12 bases left in between. This CDR3 is 13 amino acids long. From germline, CDR1 is MNHEY and CDR2 SVGEGT. The CDR3 nucleotides read TGTGCCAGCAGCCGAATGAATTTCTACGAGCAGTACTTC. Its translation is CASSRMNFYEQYF.

This clonotype was picked up one time. The chain combines TRBV20-1 with TRBJ2-5, with a possible D match to TRBD1 (5 bases). The CDR3 covers 17 residues. Deletions cut 3 bases from V and 4 bases from J, with 24 bases between. Germline CDR1 DFQATT, CDR2 SNEGSKA (reference sequence). The CDR3 loop is CSARPGPPRVTGETQYF. CDR3 sequence (DNA): TGCAGTGCTAGGCCAGGGCCCCCCAGGGTAACCGGAGAGACCCAGTACTTC.

As for this clonotype: Its ends do not fully match the called genes, so a read error is possible. The chain has TRBV2 and TRBJ2-5, with D possibly being TRBD2 (5 bases). Germline V gene sequence: CDR1 SNHLY, CDR2 FYNNEI. The length of the CDR3 is 12 residues. For the CDR3, the DNA is TGTGCCACCCTGACTAACCAAGAGATCCAGTACTTC. Residues: CATLTNQEIQYF.

The V and J genes are TRBV6-1 and TRBJ1-1, with 9 bases fitting TRBD1. J lost 9 bases, V lost 3 bases, and 8 bases had no gene match. The CDR3 has 14 amino acids. Germline V gene lookup returns CDR1 MNHNS and CDR2 SASEGT. CDR3 loop: CASSDTGGAVKAFF. The CDR3 coding sequence is TGTGCCAGCAGTGACACAGGGGGCGCGGTTAAAGCTTTCTTT.

This clonotype occurred many times. The chain recombines TRBV20-1 with TRBJ1-1, with D unclear. The ends were cut back, 0 bases at V and 5 bases at J, with 10 bases in the middle. In germline, CDR1 is DFQATT, CDR2 SNEGSKA (reference sequence). The CDR3 contains 13 residues. This chain's CDR3 is CSARDPWITEAFF. CDR3 nucleotides: TGCAGTGCTAGAGATCCCTGGATTACTGAAGCTTTCTTT.

The chain links TRBV5-1 to TRBJ2-7, with 9 bases that match TRBD1. Germline loops: CDR1 SGHRS, CDR2 YFSETQ. This CDR3 has 16 amino acids. Trimming cost V 3 bases and J 3 bases; bases outside gene matches: 10. The CDR3 DNA is TGCGCCAGCAGCTGGAAAGGACAGGGGACGATCTACGAGCAGTACTTC. Protein sequence: CASSWKGQGTIYEQYF.

This sequence joins TRBV6-5 and TRBJ2-1, with D perhaps TRBD1 or TRBD2 (5 bases each). Trimming pared 3 bases from V and 6 bases from J, leaving 9 bases between. From germline, CDR1 is MNHEY and CDR2 SVGAGI. This CDR3 contains 13 residues. The CDR3 nucleotides are TGTGCCAGCAGTTATCGGGGCCTCAATGAGCAGTTCTTC. As protein: CASSYRGLNEQFF.

The chain carries TRBV20-1 and TRBJ2-5; 9 nucleotides align to TRBD2. V shed 3 bases, J shed 2 bases, and the junction held 4 bases outside the gene matches. The CDR3 extends over 14 amino acids. Germline V gene data show CDR1 as DFQATT and CDR2 as SNEGSKA (reference sequence). For the CDR3, the DNA is TGCAGTGCTAGGCTAGCGGGGCGGCAAGAGACCCAGTACTTC. This sequence encodes CSARLAGRQETQYF.

This clonotype showed up just a few times. This chain connects TRBV25-1 to TRBJ2-1; 7 positions agree with TRBD1. V dropped 0 bases and J dropped 10; count of bases not matched to a gene: 6. The germline V gene has CDR1 MGHDK and CDR2 SYGVNS. This CDR3 comprises 14 residues. The CDR3 loop is CASSEYRGQPEQFF. The CDR3, as DNA: TGTGCCAGCAGTGAATATCGGGGACAGCCAGAGCAGTTCTTC.

About this clonotype: Given a much more abundant clone one base away, this may be a read error. This chain connects TRBV29-1 to TRBJ2-1; 8 bases map to TRBD2. The germline CDR1 and CDR2 sequences are SQVTM and ANQGSEA. The CDR3 is 13 amino acids. After removal of 4 bases from V and 7 bases from J, the junction contained 6 bases not matched to a gene. In nucleotides, the CDR3 is TGCAGCGTTGTCGGGGGGGCGTGGAATGAGCAGTTCTTC. Its translation is CSVVGGAWNEQFF.

This clonotype was recorded at least ten times. The chain is built from TRBV6-2 or TRBV6-3 and TRBJ2-7; the match to TRBD2 covers 7 bases. The CDR3 length is 16 residues. J lost 1 base, V lost 4 bases, and 10 bases had no gene match. CDR1 is MNHEY, CDR2 SVGEGT, per germline. The CDR3 DNA follows: TGTGCCAGCAGTTCTGGACTAGAAGGGATTTCCTACGAGCAGTACTTC. Protein sequence: CASSSGLEGISYEQYF.